These T cell receptor beta chains were read from a single sample in a study of T cell responses to AZD1222 COVID-19 vaccine. Libraries were prepared by immunoSEQ multiplex PCR; TCRdb keeps only in-frame clonotypes and omits some of them. The table lists about 150,000 clones, about 90% of them singletons. Sequenced material: peripheral blood, taken on day 0 of MenACWY control vaccination. The receptors here all came from an adult in good health. Both conserved end residues are part of each CDR3. D genes are given only for firm matches. The size of a clone is reported for some rows only, either as once, few or many, or as a class for expanded clones.

abundance	d_gene	v_gene	j_gene	CDR3nt	CDR3aa
once	TRBD2	TRBV5-1	TRBJ2-2	TGCGCCAGCAGCCCTTTAGCGGGGGATAACACCGGGGAGCTGTTTTTT	CASSPLAGDNTGELFF
NA	TRBD1	TRBV10-2	TRBJ2-5	TGCGCCAGCAGGGGGGGGACAGGGTATCAAGAGACCCAGTACTTC	CASRGGTGYQETQYF
NA	NA	TRBV9	TRBJ2-1	TGTGCCAGCAGCGTACAGAACTCCTACAATGAGCAGTTCTTC	CASSVQNSYNEQFF
NA	NA	TRBV7-4	TRBJ1-5	TGTGCCAGCAGCTTAGTTGGGGCGGGTGGCGGCAATCAGCCCCAGCATTTT	CASSLVGAGGGNQPQHF
NA	TRBD2	TRBV5-4	TRBJ2-3	TGTGCCAGCAGCCCGACTAGCGGGACCACAGATACGCAGTATTTT	CASSPTSGTTDTQYF
NA	TRBD2	TRBV5-1	TRBJ2-1	TGCGCCAGCAGCTTGGAGCCTAGCGGGGGGGCCACTGAGCAGTTCTTC	CASSLEPSGGATEQFF
NA	TRBD1	TRBV27	TRBJ1-3	TGTGCCAGCAGTTCCACCCCTGCGACAGGGGGCCTGAGAAACACCATATATTTT	CASSSTPATGGLRNTIYF
NA	NA	TRBV12-3/TRBV12-4	TRBJ1-1	TGTGCCAGCAGTCCCCAACCTGAAGCTTTCTTT	CASSPQPEAFF
NA	NA	TRBV5-1	TRBJ2-1	TGCGCCACGGGGAGGGGGACTACCGCCTACAATGAGCAGTTCTTC	CATGRGTTAYNEQFF
NA	NA	TRBV5-1	TRBJ1-6	TGCGCCAGCAGCTTGGAGGGGGTTTCACCCCTCCACTTT	CASSLEGVSPLHF
NA	NA	TRBV28	TRBJ1-1	TGTGCCAGCAGTTTACGACATGATGAAGCTTTCTTT	CASSLRHDEAFF
NA	TRBD2	TRBV10-1	TRBJ2-5	TGCGCCAGCAGCGACCTAGCGGTCCAAGAGACCCAGTACTTC	CASSDLAVQETQYF
once	TRBD1	TRBV29-1	TRBJ2-5	TGCAGCGTTGACGGGCGGCGGGACAGGGGGTTCCAAGAGACCCAGTACTTC	CSVDGRRDRGFQETQYF
NA	NA	TRBV5-4	TRBJ2-5	TGTGCCAGCAGCTTGGCCACTAACCAAGAGACCCAGTACTTC	CASSLATNQETQYF
NA	NA	TRBV5-1	TRBJ2-7	TGCGCCAGCAGCTTGGACAGTTCTACCTACGAGCAGTACTTC	CASSLDSSTYEQYF
NA	NA	TRBV5-1	TRBJ1-6	TGCGCCAGCAGCTTGGGCGGGAGCTCCTATAATTCACCCCTCCACTTT	CASSLGGSSYNSPLHF
NA	NA	TRBV24-1	TRBJ1-1	TGTGCCACCAGTGATGGGGCCGATGCTTTCTTT	CATSDGADAFF
NA	TRBD1	TRBV7-9	TRBJ2-7	TGTGCCAGCAGCCCCAGGGGGACAGCCCTCTACGAGCAGTACTTC	CASSPRGTALYEQYF
once	NA	TRBV28	TRBJ1-5	TGTGCCAGCAGTTTATCGACGGGAAATCAGCCCCAGCATTTT	CASSLSTGNQPQHF
NA	NA	TRBV6-5	TRBJ1-1	TGTGCCAGCAGTTTAACAGGGTGGGGGAACACTGAAGCTTTCTTT	CASSLTGWGNTEAFF
NA	NA	TRBV28	TRBJ2-3	TGTGCCAGCAGTTTATGGGGGAGAAAGGCAGATACGCAGTATTTT	CASSLWGRKADTQYF
NA	NA	TRBV9	TRBJ1-1	TGTGCCAGCAGCGTAGGGGGAGGGGTGAACACTGAAGCTTTCTTT	CASSVGGGVNTEAFF
few	TRBD1	TRBV19	TRBJ1-5	TGTGCCAGTAGACACAGGGGGGAGGGTAATCAGCCCCAGCATTTT	CASRHRGEGNQPQHF
NA	NA	TRBV5-4	TRBJ1-6	TGTGCCAGCAGCTTGGGGCAGGGGAATTCACCCCTCCACTTT	CASSLGQGNSPLHF
NA	NA	TRBV28	TRBJ1-2	TGTGCCAGCAGTCGGGACGGAGAGCAGGGCTACACCTTC	CASSRDGEQGYTF
NA	NA	TRBV6-5	TRBJ1-1	TGTGCCAGCAGGTTAGGAACGAACACTGAAGCTTTCTTT	CASRLGTNTEAFF
NA	NA	TRBV7-2	TRBJ1-2	TGTGCCAGCAGCCCGATGACAGTCCCCTATGGCTACACCTTC	CASSPMTVPYGYTF
NA	TRBD1	TRBV4-1	TRBJ2-7	TGCGCCAGCAGCCGAGAACCAGGACAGGATGACGAGCAGTACTTC	CASSREPGQDDEQYF
NA	NA	TRBV11-2	TRBJ1-1	TGTGCCAGCAGCCCAACTCGGGACACTGAAGCTTTCTTT	CASSPTRDTEAFF